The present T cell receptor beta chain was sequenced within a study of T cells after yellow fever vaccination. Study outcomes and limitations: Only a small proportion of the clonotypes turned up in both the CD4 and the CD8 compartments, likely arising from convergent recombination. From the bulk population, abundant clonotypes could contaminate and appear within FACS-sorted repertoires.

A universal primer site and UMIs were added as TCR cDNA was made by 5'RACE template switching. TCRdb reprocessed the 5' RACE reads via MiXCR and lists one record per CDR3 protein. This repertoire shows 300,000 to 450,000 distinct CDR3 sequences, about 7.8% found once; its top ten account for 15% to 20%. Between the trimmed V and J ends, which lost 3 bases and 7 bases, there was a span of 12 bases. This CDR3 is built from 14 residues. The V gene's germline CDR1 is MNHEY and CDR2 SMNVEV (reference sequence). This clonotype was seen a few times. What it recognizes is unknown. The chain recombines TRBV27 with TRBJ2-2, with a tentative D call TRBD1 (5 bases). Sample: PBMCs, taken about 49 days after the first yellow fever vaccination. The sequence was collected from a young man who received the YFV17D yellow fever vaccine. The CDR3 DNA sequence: TGTGCCAGCAGTTTGACAGATTATATCGGGGAGCTGTTTTTT. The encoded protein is CASSLTDYIGELFF.